This T cell receptor (beta chain) was retrieved from a study of T cells in Graves' hyperthyroidism and ophthalmopathy (dated by TCRdb to about 2019). Study-level background: Peripheral blood was collected at initial diagnosis, before any treatment. TCR V-J signatures able to tell the groups apart were searched for in a discovery cohort of approximately 95 patients, of whom over 40 had Graves' ophthalmopathy and about 60 had stable Graves' hyperthyroidism. Prospective prediction of ophthalmopathy was tested in an independent validation cohort of fewer than 20 hyperthyroidism patients and 15 to 17 patients who later progressed to ophthalmopathy. The roughly 99 discovery patients were divided at random into training and test sets in a 7:3 ratio. Thyroid tissue and blood T-cell repertoires from more than 5 Graves' hyperthyroidism patients were also compared in the study. Once sampling was done, hyperthyroidism patients were given methimazole at a starting dose of 30 mg daily, whereas ophthalmopathy patients were given high-dose intravenous methylprednisolone. The paper reports TCR Vbeta CDR3 sequencing of some 140 peripheral blood samples: around 45 ophthalmopathy, under 80 hyperthyroidism and around 17 progressor patients. Results the study describes overall, beyond this receptor: During validation, the model predicted progression to ophthalmopathy a median of about 6.5 months ahead of onset, with around 71% sensitivity and 72% to 85% specificity. Sample size was not statistically predetermined, and investigators were not blinded to group allocation. Blood samples also contained most of the expanded thyroid clonotypes (frequency above 0.001), which suggests that blood repertoires may reflect thyroid immune responses. Ophthalmopathy was separated from stable hyperthyroidism by a 13 V-J signature model, with approximately 85% sensitivity and roughly 84% specificity obtained in cross-validation and 80%/75% obtained in testing.

TCR beta CDR3 regions were amplified from RNA transcripts. A first-round RT-PCR of the TCR CDR3 used the HTBI primer set with the Qiagen OneStep RT-PCR kit. A second multiplex PCR round built the libraries, followed by size selection and purification. Libraries were sequenced paired-end with 100 bp reads on an Illumina HiSeq2000. For the original study's pipeline: SOAPnuke was used to process the raw data, throwing out any read that contained adapters or uncalled bases, had a mean Phred below 15, or lacked an exact constant-primer or identifier match. COPE v1.2.5 was used to merge the high-quality paired reads, and each unique nucleotide sequence was defined as a clonotype. MiTCR v1.1 was used to align the clonotypes against IMGT TRBV, TRBD and TRBJ reference segments. The analysis was restricted to V-J combinations with a frequency above 0.0001, which together covered roughly 99% of the repertoires. The TCS score was defined as F50 (clonal expansion) divided by E x V (chaos), with BLOSUM62-based TCRdist calculated between CDR3 peptides within each V-J. Welch's t-statistics and random forest reduced around 550 V-J features to 10 to 15, which were used in a naive Bayes classifier (R e1071). Starting from the raw public reads, TCRdb applied fastp trimming at Q25, assembled clones with MiXCR and retained in-frame beta chains. Rows are combined by CDR3 protein, so each entry shows the most common genes and DNA. Clone size and V and J calls follow TCRdb, not the original study. Here the sample has roughly 700,000 distinct CDR3 sequences; about 14% occur a single time. Around 9.6% of the sample is held by the ten biggest clonotypes.

This clonotype was counted at least ten times. This clone's antigen is unknown. No qualities accompany the bases; no much larger clone lies one base away. As encoded in the germline V gene, CDR1 is MNHGY while CDR2 is SAAAGT. The junction shows trimming of 2 bases on V and 2 bases on J, plus 15 bases between the germline ends. Including the terminal cysteine and phenylalanine, the CDR3 comprises 16 residues. Kept here is only the CDR3 DNA, which spans 48 bases and is read in frame from base 1. A patient counted as having stable Graves' hyperthyroidism if no progression to ophthalmopathy occurred over 18 months of follow-up. Hyperthyroidism patients were newly diagnosed, with disease duration under 2 months, and aged 18 to 65 years. Exclusion was applied to patients with uncontrolled infections, other autoimmune diseases, pregnancy or lactation. Diagnoses were based on clinical symptoms, serum thyroxine and TRAb, thyroid ultrasound and orbital computed tomography. PBMCs were separated from over 9 ml of fresh peripheral blood using Ficoll-Paque density gradient centrifugation. Total RNA was extracted with Trizol reagent, and quality was checked on an Agilent 2100 Bioanalyzer.

Material: blood. The chain is encoded by TRBV6-8 joined to TRBJ2-5, and perhaps TRBD2 as D gene, on 6 matching bases. This sequence was found in a woman between 18 and 29 years old with Graves' hyperthyroidism. The nucleotides read TGTGCCAGCAGTTACGGGGCGGGACGCTTTCAAGAGACCCAGTACTTC. It is translated as CASSYGAGRFQETQYF.